This paragraph reports one TCR beta chain. Its antigen is unknown. The sample comes from a study of post-analysis software for immune sequencing data. Overall study results and limits: Controls had lower frequencies than patients of 4 or 5 TRBV segments, which included TRBV5-6, TRBV5-1 and TRBV20-1.

TCR beta libraries were prepared from cDNA with unique molecular identifiers. TCRdb recomputed calls from the PCR reads with MiXCR, one row per CDR3 protein. The table lists 650,000 to 900,000 distinct CDR3 sequences, about 45% of them singletons, with 4.9% in the top ten. V was clipped by 7 bases and J by 10 bases, with 8 bases between them. This CDR3 comprises 10 residues. Germline V gene lookup returns CDR1 LGHNT and CDR2 FRNRAP. The chain recombines TRBV12-5 with TRBJ2-1; D assignment may be TRBD1 or TRBD2 (5 bases each). The sample comprised blood. The TCR comes from a girl aged 5 to 17 with multiple sclerosis. The CDR3 DNA reads TGTGCTAGTGTCCGGGGCGAGCAGTTCTTC. Protein: CASVRGEQFF.